This T cell receptor (beta chain) was identified during a study of cytomegalovirus exposure and HLA in healthy donors. Across the whole study: HLA-typed donors contributed 65 million to 85 million unique TCRs, which were held in an early data release. Points from the study as a whole: The authors excluded some V segments, including TRBV6-2 and TRBV6-3, as indistinguishable.

V was shortened by 0 bases and J by 5 bases, with 11 bases between the two germline ends. CDR3 length: 13 residues. CDR1 is GTSNPN and CDR2 is SVGIG in the germline V gene (reference sequence). Researchers ran the PCR with 60 Vbeta and 13 Jbeta primers. Clones were sequenced by immunoSEQ multiplex PCR, and TCRdb holds only the in-frame ones, with some missing. The profile covers some 30,000 clones, with 44% appearing a single time and approximately 2% taken by the ten largest. Remarks on this clone: Its antigen remains unknown.

The origin of this receptor is a woman aged 45-65 years in good health and CMV-seronegative. The V call is TRBV30, the J call TRBJ2-7; TRBD1 is a possible D gene (5 bases). The sequencing input was PBMCs. The CDR3 sequence: CAWSVQVVDEQYF. CDR3 nucleotides: TGTGCCTGGAGTGTACAGGTTGTCGACGAGCAGTACTTC.